The 23 T cell receptor beta chains below come from one sample, sequenced in a study of blood T cell repertoires in COVID-19. Method: immunoSEQ multiplex PCR; TCRdb's copy keeps in-frame clones and lacks some. The sample lists roughly 400,000 clones, approximately 91% seen once, with 1.4% in the top ten. Sequencing used PBMCs or T cells enriched from blood (not recorded which). These receptors were taken from a woman aged 18-30 years who had been exposed to COVID-19.

The rearrangement uses TRBV7-9 and TRBJ1-6; the match to TRBD1 covers 8 bases. V was clipped by 6 bases and J by 5 bases; unmatched bases: 6. The CDR3 is 15 residues long. CDR1 is SEHNR and CDR2 is FQNEAQ in the germline V gene (reference sequence). CDR3 protein: CASRPDRVHNSPLHF. Written as DNA, the CDR3 is TGTGCCAGCAGACCGGACAGGGTCCATAATTCACCCCTCCACTTT.

This chain connects TRBV28 to TRBJ1-3; TRBD1 agrees at 8 bases. The germline gives CDR1 MDHEN, CDR2 SYDVKM. The J segment lost 1 base and the V segment lost 4 bases, leaving 9 bases of the junction unmatched. CDR3 length equals 17 residues. DNA for the CDR3: TGTGCCAGCAGTTCCCTCGCCGGACAGGGATCTGGAAACACCATATATTTT. Encoded protein: CASSSLAGQGSGNTIYF.

The rearrangement uses TRBV11-2 and TRBJ2-1; 9 nucleotides match TRBD2. J gave up 2 bases and V 5 bases, and 10 bases lay outside the gene matches. Germline V gene data show CDR1 as SGHAT and CDR2 as FQNNGV. This CDR3 is 17 amino acids long. Written as DNA, the CDR3 is TGTGCCAGCAGCCCTTACCCGGGACTAGCAGCCTACAATGAGCAGTTCTTC. It encodes CASSPYPGLAAYNEQFF.

This rearrangement joins TRBV3-1 (or the pseudogene TRBV3-2) to TRBJ1-3; D unclear. V was clipped by 0 bases and J by 4 bases, with 4 bases between them. The CDR3 consists of 13 residues. The germline CDR1 and CDR2 sequences are LGHDT and YNNKEL (reference sequence). CDR3 DNA: TGTGCCAGCAGCCAAGATGGCGGAAACACCATATATTTT. Protein: CASSQDGGNTIYF.

This rearrangement joins TRBV5-1 to TRBJ1-1; TRBD1 is a possible D gene (6 bases). CDR1 is SGHRS and CDR2 is YFSETQ in the germline V gene. V lost 4 bases and J 6 bases, leaving 22 bases between the germline ends. This CDR3 has 16 residues. The CDR3 DNA is TGCGCCAGCAGCCCGCCCGGTGTAGGGGGATTCGCTGAAGCTTTCTTT. It yields the protein CASSPPGVGGFAEAFF.

The chain couples TRBV19 to TRBJ1-5; D unresolved. The CDR3 covers 13 residues. Trimming cost V 5 bases and J 7 bases, with 12 bases left between them. The germline V gene has CDR1 LNHDA and CDR2 SQIVND (reference sequence). This CDR3 is CASSHGDSQPQHF. The CDR3 DNA sequence: TGTGCCAGTAGTCACGGGGATTCCCAGCCCCAGCATTTT.

Only a few counts were recorded for this clone. V and J are TRBV30 and TRBJ1-2; D unclear. The CDR3 spans 12 residues. The V and J ends lost 2 bases and 7 bases respectively, with 11 bases between them. From germline, CDR1 is GTSNPN and CDR2 SVGIG (reference sequence). Written as DNA, the CDR3 is TGTGCCTGGAGTCCCCGGACTTTTGGCTACACCTTC. Its translation: CAWSPRTFGYTF.

The V and J genes are TRBV21-1 and TRBJ2-7; TRBD1 is taken as the D call from the table, unchecked against the DNA. TRBV21-1 is an annotated pseudogene. The CDR3 extends over 16 amino acids. The CDR3 bases are TGTGCCAGCAGCAAAGGGGTCGGGACAGGCTTCTACGAGCAGTACTTC. Amino acids: CASSKGVGTGFYEQYF.

The chain has TRBV12-3 or TRBV12-4 and TRBJ2-1; 13 bases map to TRBD2. V trimming: 10 bases; J trimming: 9 bases; junction bases outside the gene matches: 6. This CDR3 has 13 residues. The CDR3 DNA sequence: TGTGCCATCCGGACTAGCGGGAGTACTGAGCAGTTCTTC. It encodes CAIRTSGSTEQFF.

This clone was recorded only once. The V and J genes are TRBV28 and TRBJ2-7; 7 bases line up with TRBD2. The germline gives CDR1 MDHEN, CDR2 SYDVKM. Trimming removed 3 bases from V and 3 bases from J; junction bases left unmatched: 20. There are 19 residues in the CDR3. The CDR3 DNA reads TGTGCCAGCAGTTTTCGACCCAAAATAATAGCGGGCTTATACTACGAGCAGTACTTC. Translating gives CASSFRPKIIAGLYYEQYF.

This clone appeared once. The chain's CDR3 is CASSRTGDSPLHF. The CDR3, as DNA: TGTGCCAGCTCACGAACAGGGGACTCACCCCTCCACTTT. This chain connects TRBV18 to TRBJ1-6; 7 positions agree with TRBD1. Germline V CDR1 and CDR2: KGHSH, LQKENI. V dropped 4 bases and J dropped 10; count of bases not matched to a gene: 4. CDR3 length: 13 amino acids. The variable domain in full, completed from reference TRBV18 and TRBJ1-6, reads NAGVMQNPRHLVRRRGQEARLRCSPMKGHSHVYWYRQLPEEGLKFMVYLQKENIIDESGMPKERFSAEFPKEGPSILRIQQVVRGDSAAYFCASSRTGDSPLHFGNGTRLTVT.

The J gene is TRBJ2-5, the V gene TRBV7-9; D possibly corresponds to TRBD2 (6 bases). In germline, CDR1 is SEHNR, CDR2 FQNEAQ (reference sequence). Trimming removed 6 bases at V and 5 bases at J, with 16 bases between. This CDR3 has 14 amino acids. CDR3 sequence reads: CASSQLTSRETQYF. CDR3 bases: TGTGCCAGCAGTCAGTTGACTAGTCGTGAGACCCAGTACTTC.

J is TRBJ1-2 and V is TRBV30; D may be TRBD1 (5 bases). V shed 2 bases and J shed 4 bases, with 8 bases lying between them. This CDR3 has 12 amino acids. The germline V gene has CDR1 GTSNPN and CDR2 SVGIG (reference sequence). CDR3 bases: TGTGCCTGGAGTAAAGACAGCTATGGCTACACCTTC. Translating it yields CAWSKDSYGYTF.

The gene calls are TRBV6-6 and TRBJ1-2; 8 nucleotides match TRBD1. CDR1 MNHNY and CDR2 SVGAGI come from the germline V gene (reference sequence). The CDR3 is 16 amino acids. The V and J ends lost 3 bases and 7 bases, in that order; junction bases with no gene match: 13. The CDR3 DNA reads TGTGCCAGCAGTTATTCCCACGACAGGGGCCTCTCTGGCTACACCTTC. This codes for CASSYSHDRGLSGYTF.

The V gene is TRBV5-5, the J gene TRBJ2-7, with 9 bases aligning to TRBD1. V gave up 4 bases and J gave up 6 bases; unmatched junction bases: 14. The CDR3 has 16 amino acids. CDR1 and CDR2 (germline): SGHKS, YYEKEE (reference sequence). CDR3 DNA sequence: TGTGCCAGCAGCCTCCACCCCCCGGACAGGGGAGGCGAGCAGTACTTC. Translation gives CASSLHPPDRGGEQYF.

The gene calls are TRBV6-1 and TRBJ1-3, with 7 nucleotides matching TRBD1. CDR3 size: 14 residues. Unmatched junction bases numbered 0, after V lost 2 bases and J lost 2 bases. CDR1 and CDR2 from the germline V gene are MNHNS and SASEGT. CDR3: CASSEQGAGNTIYF. In nucleotides, the CDR3 is TGTGCCAGCAGTGAACAGGGGGCTGGAAACACCATATATTTT.

The J gene is TRBJ2-1, the V gene TRBV14; D gene uncertain. The CDR3 extends over 17 amino acids. Trimming pared 0 bases from V and 0 bases from J, leaving 12 bases between. Germline V gene lookup returns CDR1 SGHDN and CDR2 FVKESK. The CDR3 DNA reads as TGTGCCAGCAGCCAAGAAGATCCCTATAGCTCCTACAATGAGCAGTTCTTC. It yields the protein CASSQEDPYSSYNEQFF.

On this clone itself: This specimen includes other DNA sequences encoding the same CDR3. The gene calls are TRBV6-4 and TRBJ1-1; the D gene is possibly TRBD1 (6 bases). Per germline, CDR1 MRHNA and CDR2 SNTAGT. V was cut by 4 bases and J by 5 bases, with 11 bases left in between. The CDR3 has 13 amino acids. The CDR3 region is CASSAGVGTEAFF. The DNA for the CDR3 is TGTGCCAGCAGTGCAGGGGTGGGGACTGAAGCTTTCTTT.

This chain uses TRBV29-1 with TRBJ2-7; 8 bases fit TRBD1. The CDR3 length is 16 residues. V shed 4 bases, J shed 4 bases, and the junction held 15 bases outside the gene matches. Germline CDR1 reads SQVTM; CDR2 reads ANQGSEA. CDR3 in DNA: TGCAGCGTTGCAGGTGGGACAGGTTCTATGGTTTACGAGCAGTACTTC. This gives the protein CSVAGGTGSMVYEQYF.

This clone was seen once. This chain uses TRBV6-1 with TRBJ1-1, with D unresolved. The CDR3 is 13 amino acids. Trimming stripped 2 bases from V and 7 bases from J, with 11 bases between. Germline assignment: CDR1 MNHNS and CDR2 SASEGT. The CDR3 region has the DNA TGTGCCAGCAGTGAATTGAGACGCGGTGAAGCTTTCTTT. Its protein is CASSELRRGEAFF.

The chain combines TRBV14 with TRBJ2-3; D possibly corresponds to TRBD2 (6 bases). In germline, CDR1 is SGHDN, CDR2 FVKESK. The V end lost 0 bases, the J end lost 2 bases, and 12 bases lay between the germline ends. There are 16 residues in the CDR3. The CDR3 protein is CASSQEEGLSTDTQYF. The CDR3 nucleotides read TGTGCCAGCAGCCAAGAGGAGGGACTCTCCACAGATACGCAGTATTTT.

This sequence joins TRBV7-2 and TRBJ2-1; TRBD1 matches 9 bases. The trim removed 5 bases at V and 4 bases at J, leaving 9 bases unmatched. Germline V gene data show CDR1 as SGHTA and CDR2 as FQGNSA. CDR3 length: 16 residues. CDR3 sequence (DNA): TGTGCCAGCAGCCTATCTACGGGACAGGGATACAATGAGCAGTTCTTC. This translates into CASSLSTGQGYNEQFF.

The chain joins TRBV18 to TRBJ1-2; tentative D call: TRBD1 (5 bases). V was cut by 0 bases and J by 7 bases, with 12 bases left in between. The CDR3 sequence is 14 residues long. The germline gives CDR1 KGHSH, CDR2 LQKENI. This CDR3 reads CASSPPSRDGGYTF. CDR3 nucleotide sequence: TGTGCCAGCTCACCACCTTCCAGGGATGGTGGCTACACCTTC.